The 28 T cell receptor beta chains below were found in one sample sequenced in a study of blood T cell repertoires in COVID-19. Profiled with immunoSEQ multiplex PCR; TCRdb holds only in-frame clones, not every one. The sample shows 150,000 to 200,000 clones, around 86% of them seen only once. Input material: peripheral blood. All receptors come from a man aged 40-50 years with acute or convalescent COVID-19.

This sequence joins TRBV30 and TRBJ2-7, with TRBD1 matching 7 bases. This CDR3 comprises 13 residues. Per the germline V gene, CDR1 is GTSNPN and CDR2 is SVGIG (reference sequence). V trimming: 2 bases; J trimming: 3 bases; junction bases outside the gene matches: 4. CDR3 protein: CAWSTGAIYEQYF. The DNA of the CDR3 is TGTGCCTGGAGTACAGGGGCCATCTACGAGCAGTACTTC.

The chain carries TRBV5-1 and TRBJ2-1; 12 nucleotides match TRBD2. With 3 bases clipped from V and 8 bases from J, the junction kept 6 bases outside the gene matches. The CDR3 runs 15 residues. CDR1 and CDR2 (germline): SGHRS, YFSETQ. The CDR3 region has the DNA TGCGCCAGCAGCTCACTAGCGGGGGGACTCTATGAGCAGTTCTTC. This gives the protein CASSSLAGGLYEQFF.

This chain connects TRBV29-1 to TRBJ1-1; the D gene is possibly TRBD1 (6 bases). Trimming removed 2 bases from V and 1 base from J, with 11 bases in between. In germline, CDR1 is SQVTM, CDR2 ANQGSEA. The CDR3 length is 14 residues. Here the CDR3 DNA reads TGCAGCGTTGAATGGGGGCTAAGGAACACTGAAGCTTTCTTT. Its translation: CSVEWGLRNTEAFF.

The chain recombines TRBV9 with TRBJ1-2; D ambiguous. The ends were cut back, 0 bases at V and 5 bases at J, with 5 bases in the middle. Germline loops: CDR1 SGDLS, CDR2 YYNGEE. CDR3 length: 12 amino acids. The CDR3 sequence: CASSVAGYGYTF. The CDR3 region has the DNA TGTGCCAGCAGCGTAGCGGGTTATGGCTACACCTTC.

This sequence joins TRBV7-2 and TRBJ1-2; 9 nucleotides agree with TRBD1. The V gene's germline CDR1 is SGHTA and CDR2 FQGNSA. This CDR3 region has 16 residues. Trimming cost V 4 bases and J 3 bases; bases outside gene matches: 9. The CDR3 is CASSSTPRQGDYGYTF. The CDR3, as DNA: TGTGCCAGCAGCTCCACTCCCCGACAGGGGGACTATGGCTACACCTTC.

The chain carries TRBV4-3 and TRBJ1-5; the D is unclear. The length of the CDR3 is 15 residues. Germline V gives CDR1 LGHNA, CDR2 YSLEER. Trimming removed 0 bases from V and 5 bases from J, with 11 bases in between. The CDR3 DNA follows: TGCGCCAGCAGCCAAGATAACGGTCGGGATCAGCCCCAGCATTTT. This gives the protein CASSQDNGRDQPQHF.

The J gene is TRBJ1-5, the V gene TRBV19; a weak D match, TRBD1 (5 bases). This CDR3 is built from 17 residues. The germline CDR1 and CDR2 sequences are LNHDA and SQIVND (reference sequence). The V gene lost 2 bases and the J gene lost 2 bases, with 16 bases spanning the gap. CDR3: CASSIIGYPRGNQPQHF. The CDR3 bases are TGTGCCAGTAGTATAATCGGTTACCCCAGGGGCAATCAGCCCCAGCATTTT.

The J gene is TRBJ2-7, the V gene TRBV2; TRBD1 matches at 8 bases. With 3 bases clipped from V and 6 bases from J, the junction kept 4 bases outside the gene matches. Germline CDR1 is SNHLY and CDR2 is FYNNEI. The CDR3 runs to 13 residues. The CDR3 reads CASSDRGLGEQYF. DNA of the CDR3: TGTGCCAGCAGTGACAGGGGGCTTGGCGAGCAGTACTTC.

This chain connects TRBV14 to TRBJ1-1; TRBD1 aligns across 7 bases. Germline V gene data show CDR1 as SGHDN and CDR2 as FVKESK. Trimming cost V 6 bases and J 1 base; bases outside gene matches: 5. CDR3 length: 14 amino acids. The CDR3 nucleotides read TGTGCCAGCAGGAGGACAGGTGAGAACACTGAAGCTTTCTTT. Protein: CASRRTGENTEAFF.

This clone was detected only once. As DNA, the CDR3 is TGTGCCAGCAGTTACTCGCAGGACTATGGCTACACCTTC. Protein sequence: CASSYSQDYGYTF. The gene calls are TRBV6-5 and TRBJ1-2; D is uncertain. Germline V gene data show CDR1 as MNHEY and CDR2 as SVGAGI. Between the trimmed V and J ends, which lost 0 bases and 3 bases, there was a span of 5 bases. The CDR3 sequence is 13 residues long.

The chain links TRBV28 to TRBJ2-7; 7 nucleotides align to TRBD1. Germline values: CDR1 MDHEN, CDR2 SYDVKM. CDR3 length: 14 residues. J lost 4 bases, V lost 8 bases, and 11 bases had no gene match. CDR3 residues: CASGSGQDRYEQYF. The CDR3 bases are TGTGCCAGCGGATCCGGACAGGACCGTTACGAGCAGTACTTC.

This rearrangement joins TRBV5-3 to TRBJ1-2; D is unclear. TRBV5-3 is an ORF, and what it does is uncertain. This CDR3 has 13 amino acids. V dropped 2 bases and J dropped 8 bases, with 13 bases sitting between them. The CDR3 DNA reads as TGTGCCAGAAGCTTCGGTTCGTTACTCGGCTACACCTTC. This translates into CARSFGSLLGYTF.

The chain has TRBV30 and TRBJ1-1; D is unresolved. The CDR3 is 11 amino acids. Germline assignment: CDR1 GTSNPN and CDR2 SVGIG (reference sequence). The V and J ends lost 7 bases and 1 base respectively, with 7 bases between them. CDR3 loop: CASLRNTEAFF. CDR3 DNA: TGTGCCTCCCTGCGGAACACTGAAGCTTTCTTT.

The V call is TRBV5-1, the J call TRBJ1-1; no clear D gene. The germline V gene has CDR1 SGHRS and CDR2 YFSETQ. Trimming removed 0 bases from V and 8 bases from J, with 11 bases in between. This CDR3 has 13 amino acids. This CDR3 reads CASSLEAGPEAFF. Written as DNA, the CDR3 is TGCGCCAGCAGCTTGGAAGCGGGCCCCGAAGCTTTCTTT.

This clone was detected only a few times. The V and J genes are TRBV15 and TRBJ2-1, with D possibly TRBD2 on 6 matching bases. Germline V lookup: CDR1 LNHNV, CDR2 YYDKDF (reference sequence). V shed 3 bases and J shed 9 bases, with 18 bases lying between them. The CDR3 is 15 amino acids. In DNA, the CDR3 is TGTGCCACCAGCAGGGATACTAGCAGAGGGGCTGAGCAGTTCTTC. This codes for CATSRDTSRGAEQFF.

This chain connects TRBV6-5 to TRBJ1-6; D unclear. Trimming took 0 bases from V and 7 from J, leaving 10 bases between them. This CDR3 contains 15 residues. CDR1 is MNHEY, CDR2 SVGAGI, per germline. CDR3 sequence reads: CASSYSGGGNSPLHF. Written as DNA, the CDR3 is TGTGCCAGCAGTTACTCGGGTGGCGGCAATTCACCCCTCCACTTT.

The sample holds one count of this clone. The chain is built from TRBV7-9 and TRBJ2-1, with 7 bases fitting TRBD2. Germline V gives CDR1 SEHNR, CDR2 FQNEAQ (reference sequence). The CDR3 runs 17 residues. V lost 3 bases and J lost 4; bases outside the gene matches: 12. The DNA for the CDR3 is TGTGCCAGCAGCTTTCTTCCCACTGGCGGGGGTTACAATGAGCAGTTCTTC. Protein: CASSFLPTGGGYNEQFF. Variable domain in full (rest from reference TRBV7-9 and TRBJ2-1): DTGVSQNPRHKITKRGQNVTFRCDPISEHNRLYWYRQTLGQGPEFLTYFQNEAQLEKSRLLSDRFSAERPKGSFSTLEIQRTEQGDSAMYLCASSFLPTGGGYNEQFFGPGTRLTVL.

This chain connects TRBV18 to TRBJ1-5; no reliable D call. CDR3 length: 15 amino acids. V lost 1 base to trimming and J lost 1 base, with 8 bases between them. The germline CDR1 and CDR2 sequences are KGHSH and LQKENI. The CDR3 nucleotides read TGTGCCAGCTCACCACTTGGCGGAAGCAATCAGCCCCAGCATTTT. This translates into CASSPLGGSNQPQHF.

The chain joins TRBV27 to TRBJ2-7; D possibly corresponds to TRBD2 (6 bases). The CDR3 is made up of 16 amino acids. Trimming took off 0 bases at V and 5 bases at J, with 17 bases between the two ends. Germline CDR1 and CDR2: MNHEY and SMNVEV (reference sequence). In nucleotides, the CDR3 is TGTGCCAGCAGTTTATCCGCGGGGTTCGGGTCCCACGAGCAGTACTTC. Amino acid sequence: CASSLSAGFGSHEQYF.

The CDR3 bases are TGTGCCAGCAGCCTCTGGACTAGCGGGGGTTACGAGCAGTACTTC. This sequence encodes CASSLWTSGGYEQYF. V is TRBV7-2 and J is TRBJ2-7; 13 nucleotides align to TRBD2. Germline-derived CDR1 and CDR2 are SGHTA and FQGNSA. The CDR3 runs 15 residues. J was trimmed by 4 bases and V by 5 bases; bases with no gene match: 5.

J is TRBJ1-1 and V is TRBV5-8; perhaps TRBD1 as D (6 bases). Germline V CDR1 and CDR2: SGHTS, YDEGEE. This CDR3 contains 12 residues. Trimming took 7 bases from V and 6 from J, leaving 13 bases between them. CDR3 sequence (DNA): TGTGCCAGCGGAAAGGGGGATCCTGAAGCTTTCTTT. Its protein product is CASGKGDPEAFF.

The chain employs TRBV5-1 and TRBJ1-2; the match to TRBD1 covers 8 bases. This CDR3 has 15 residues. Germline V gene data show CDR1 as SGHRS and CDR2 as YFSETQ. V lost 4 bases to trimming and J lost 1 base; unmatched junction nucleotides: 6. The CDR3 nucleotides read TGCGCCAGCAGCGGAAGACAGGGGATTAACTATGGCTACACCTTC. It specifies CASSGRQGINYGYTF.

The chain employs TRBV7-2 and TRBJ1-1; perhaps TRBD1 as D (6 bases). Germline-derived CDR1 and CDR2 are SGHTA and FQGNSA. CDR3 length: 15 residues. V lost 0 bases, J lost 6 bases, and 14 bases lay in between. CDR3 amino acids: CASSLALQGLAEAFF. The CDR3 DNA follows: TGTGCCAGCAGCTTAGCGCTACAGGGTCTGGCTGAAGCTTTCTTT.

The sample holds a few counts of this clone. The chain combines TRBV4-2 with TRBJ1-6, with D perhaps TRBD1 (5 bases). This CDR3 has 14 amino acids. Germline assignment: CDR1 LGHNA and CDR2 YNFKEQ. Trimming cost V 0 bases and J 14 bases, with 14 bases left between them. The CDR3 spells CASSQDEGVSALHF. CDR3 nucleotide sequence: TGTGCCAGCAGCCAAGATGAAGGGGTTTCTGCCCTCCACTTT.

V is TRBV10-3 and J is TRBJ2-5; 12 positions agree with TRBD2. V shed 11 bases and J 5 bases; nucleotides not matched to a gene: 9. The CDR3 contains 14 residues. Looked up from germline, CDR1 is ENHRY and CDR2 is SYGVKD. CDR3 nucleotide sequence: TGTGCCGCCGCTAGCGGGGGGGCGTTCGAGACCCAGTACTTC. It yields the protein CAAASGGAFETQYF.

The V call is TRBV6-1, the J call TRBJ2-1; D might be TRBD2 (7 bases). Germline V gene data show CDR1 as MNHNS and CDR2 as SASEGT. Trimming removed 7 bases from V and 5 bases from J, with 15 bases in between. The CDR3 loop spans 14 amino acids. The CDR3 bases are TGTGCCAGCATCATGAGAGGGGGGGACAATGAGCAGTTCTTC. Its protein product is CASIMRGGDNEQFF.

J is TRBJ2-2 and V is TRBV7-2, with a weak D call TRBD2 (6 bases). Trimming pared 5 bases from V and 2 bases from J, leaving 9 bases between. The germline V gene has CDR1 SGHTA and CDR2 FQGNSA. The CDR3 covers 14 residues. CDR3 nucleotides: TGTGCCAGCAGCACCGGGACTAACACCGGGGAGCTGTTTTTT. As protein: CASSTGTNTGELFF. The complete variable domain, with remaining parts taken from reference TRBV7-2 and TRBJ2-2, reads GAGVSQSPSNKVTEKGKDVELRCDPISGHTALYWYRQSLGQGLEFLIYFQGNSAPDKSGLPSDRFSAERTGGSVSTLTIQRTQQEDSAVYLCASSTGTNTGELFFGEGSRLTVL.

Details on this clone: Other DNA sequences in the same sample also yield this CDR3. The J gene is TRBJ2-7, the V gene TRBV19; maybe TRBD2 (6 bases). The CDR3 contains 13 residues. Trimming stripped 6 bases from V and 3 bases from J, with 12 bases between. The germline V gene has CDR1 LNHDA and CDR2 SQIVND (reference sequence). CDR3 DNA sequence: TGTGCCAGTAGCCCGGGCGGGAACTACGAGCAGTACTTC. Protein product: CASSPGGNYEQYF.